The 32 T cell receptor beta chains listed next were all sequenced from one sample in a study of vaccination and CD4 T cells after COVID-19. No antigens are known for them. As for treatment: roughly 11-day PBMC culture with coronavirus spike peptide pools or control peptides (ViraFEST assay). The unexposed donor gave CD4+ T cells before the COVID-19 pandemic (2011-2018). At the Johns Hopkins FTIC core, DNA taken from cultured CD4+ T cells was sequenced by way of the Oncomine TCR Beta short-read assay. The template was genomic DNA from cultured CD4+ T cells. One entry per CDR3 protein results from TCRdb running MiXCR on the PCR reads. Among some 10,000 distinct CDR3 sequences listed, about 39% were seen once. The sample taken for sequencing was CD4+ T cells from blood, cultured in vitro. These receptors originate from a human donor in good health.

The CDR3 is CRARQGSGNTIYF. CDR3 sequence (DNA): TGCAGAGCGAGACAGGGGTCTGGAAACACCATATATTTT. V usage is TRBV20-1 and J usage is TRBJ1-3; 8 bases are shared with TRBD1. This CDR3 spans 13 amino acids. From germline, CDR1 is DFQATT and CDR2 SNEGSKA (reference sequence).

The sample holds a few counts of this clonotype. CDR3 amino acids: CASPRGEAFPYNEQFF. The CDR3 DNA reads TGTGCCAGCCCCCGTGGGGAGGCGTTTCCCTACAATGAGCAGTTCTTC. The V gene is TRBV6-1, the J gene TRBJ2-1; a possible D gene is TRBD2 (6 bases). Looked up from germline, CDR1 is MNHNS and CDR2 is SASEGT. The CDR3 spans 16 residues. The V and J ends lost 8 bases and 2 bases respectively, with 19 bases between them.

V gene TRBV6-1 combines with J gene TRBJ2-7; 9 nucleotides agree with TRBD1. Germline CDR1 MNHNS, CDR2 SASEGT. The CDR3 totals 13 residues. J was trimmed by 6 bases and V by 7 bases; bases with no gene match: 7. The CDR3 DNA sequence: TGTGCCAGCAACGCGGACAGGGGCGGCGAGCAGTACTTC. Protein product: CASNADRGGEQYF.

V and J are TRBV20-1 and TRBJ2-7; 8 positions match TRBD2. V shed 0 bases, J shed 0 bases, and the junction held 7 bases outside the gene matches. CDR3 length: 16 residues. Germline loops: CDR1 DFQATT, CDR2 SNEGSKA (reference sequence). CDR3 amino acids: CSARDSSGRGSYEQYF. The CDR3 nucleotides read TGCAGTGCTAGAGATTCCAGCGGGAGAGGCTCCTACGAGCAGTACTTC.

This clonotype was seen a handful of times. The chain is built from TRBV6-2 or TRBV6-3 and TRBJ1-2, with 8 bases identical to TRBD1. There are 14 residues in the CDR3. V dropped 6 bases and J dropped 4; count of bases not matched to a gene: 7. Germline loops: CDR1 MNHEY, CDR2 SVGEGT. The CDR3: CASRPLQGAYGYTF. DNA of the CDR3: TGTGCCAGCAGACCGCTTCAGGGGGCCTATGGCTACACCTTC.

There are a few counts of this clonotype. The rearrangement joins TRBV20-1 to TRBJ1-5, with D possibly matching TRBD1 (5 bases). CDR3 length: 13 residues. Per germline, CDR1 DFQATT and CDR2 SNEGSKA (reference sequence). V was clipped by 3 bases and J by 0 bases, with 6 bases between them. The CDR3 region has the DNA TGCAGTGCTAGCAGGGATAGCAATCAGCCCCAGCATTTT. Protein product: CSASRDSNQPQHF.

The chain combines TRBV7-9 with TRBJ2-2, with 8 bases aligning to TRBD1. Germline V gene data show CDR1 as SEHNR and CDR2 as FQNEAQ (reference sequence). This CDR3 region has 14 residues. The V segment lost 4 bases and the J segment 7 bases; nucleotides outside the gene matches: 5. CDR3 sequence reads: CASSSDRGGGELFF. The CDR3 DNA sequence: TGTGCCAGCAGCTCCGACAGGGGCGGCGGGGAGCTGTTTTTT.

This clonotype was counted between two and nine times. In nucleotides, the CDR3 is TGTGCCAGCAGCTTCCTCCGGAACACTGAAGCTTTCTTT. Amino acids: CASSFLRNTEAFF. V usage is TRBV7-2 and J usage is TRBJ1-1; D remains unclear. The CDR3 totals 13 residues. Trimming removed 3 bases at V and 1 base at J, with 6 bases between. Germline-derived CDR1 and CDR2 are SGHTA and FQGNSA.

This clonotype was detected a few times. The CDR3 sequence: CASSLDDGLNQPQHF. The CDR3 coding sequence is TGTGCCAGCAGCTTAGATGACGGTCTCAATCAGCCCCAGCATTTT. The rearrangement links TRBV7-2 to TRBJ1-5; no clear D gene. V was trimmed by 1 base and J by 3 bases, leaving 10 bases between them. Germline lookup yields CDR1 SGHTA and CDR2 FQGNSA. There are 15 residues in the CDR3.

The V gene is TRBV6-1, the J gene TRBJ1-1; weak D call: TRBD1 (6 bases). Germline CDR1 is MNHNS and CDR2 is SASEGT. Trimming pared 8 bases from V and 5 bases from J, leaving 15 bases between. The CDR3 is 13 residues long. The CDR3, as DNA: TGTGCCAGCGAGACAGGAGAGAGAACTGAAGCTTTCTTT. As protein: CASETGERTEAFF.

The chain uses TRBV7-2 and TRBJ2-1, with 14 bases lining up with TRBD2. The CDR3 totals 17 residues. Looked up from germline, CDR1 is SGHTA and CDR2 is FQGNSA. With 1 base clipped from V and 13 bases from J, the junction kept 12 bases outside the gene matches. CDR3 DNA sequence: TGTGCCAGCAGCTTAGTCCCGACGGGACTAGCGGGAGCCGATCAGTTCTTC. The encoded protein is CASSLVPTGLAGADQFF.

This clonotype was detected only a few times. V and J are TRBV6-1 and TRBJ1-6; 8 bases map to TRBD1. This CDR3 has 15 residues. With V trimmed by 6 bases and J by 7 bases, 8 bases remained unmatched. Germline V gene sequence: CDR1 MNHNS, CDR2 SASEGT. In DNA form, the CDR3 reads TGTGCCAGCAGACCGGCTCGACAGGGGAATTCACCCCTCCACTTT. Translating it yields CASRPARQGNSPLHF.

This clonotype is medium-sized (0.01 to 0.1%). The CDR3 region has the DNA TGTGCCAGCAGCTATATGGGGGTCACTTCCACTGAAGCTTTCTTT. The encoded protein is CASSYMGVTSTEAFF. This chain uses TRBV7-2 with TRBJ1-1; D might be TRBD1 (5 bases). CDR3 size: 15 residues. V dropped 4 bases and J dropped 4 bases, with 16 bases sitting between them. Germline V gene sequence: CDR1 SGHTA, CDR2 FQGNSA.

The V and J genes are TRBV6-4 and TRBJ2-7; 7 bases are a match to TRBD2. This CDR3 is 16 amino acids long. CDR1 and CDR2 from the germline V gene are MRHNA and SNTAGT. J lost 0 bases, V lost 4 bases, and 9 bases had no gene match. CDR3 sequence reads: CASSVPKRGYSYEQYF. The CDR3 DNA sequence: TGTGCCAGCAGTGTGCCCAAGCGGGGTTACTCCTACGAGCAGTACTTC.

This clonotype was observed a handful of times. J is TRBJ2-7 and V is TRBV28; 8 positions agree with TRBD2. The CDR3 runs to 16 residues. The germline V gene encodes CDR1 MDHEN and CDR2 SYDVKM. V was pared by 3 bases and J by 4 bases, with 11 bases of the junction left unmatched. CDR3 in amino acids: CASSFIWSGSQYEQYF. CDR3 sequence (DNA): TGTGCCAGCAGTTTTATTTGGAGCGGGAGTCAGTACGAGCAGTACTTC. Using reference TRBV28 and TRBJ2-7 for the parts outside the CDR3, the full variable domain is DVKVTQSSRYLVKRTGEKVFLECVQDMDHENMFWYRQDPGLGLRLIYFSYDVKMKEKGDIPEGYSVSREKKERFSLILESASTNQTSMYLCASSFIWSGSQYEQYFGPGTRLTVT.

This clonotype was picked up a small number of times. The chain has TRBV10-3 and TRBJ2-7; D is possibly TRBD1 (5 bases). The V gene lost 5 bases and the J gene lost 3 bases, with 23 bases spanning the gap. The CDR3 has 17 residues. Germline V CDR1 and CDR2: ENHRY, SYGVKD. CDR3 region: CAISRVTLQDKLYEQYF. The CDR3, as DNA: TGTGCCATCAGTCGTGTAACCTTACAGGACAAACTCTACGAGCAGTACTTC.

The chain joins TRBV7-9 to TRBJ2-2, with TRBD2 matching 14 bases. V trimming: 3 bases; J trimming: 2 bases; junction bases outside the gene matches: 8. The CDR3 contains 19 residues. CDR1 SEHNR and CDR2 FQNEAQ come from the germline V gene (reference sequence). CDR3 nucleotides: TGTGCCAGCAGCTTGGGGACTAGCGGGAGCCCTTCAAACACCGGGGAGCTGTTTTTT. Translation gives CASSLGTSGSPSNTGELFF.

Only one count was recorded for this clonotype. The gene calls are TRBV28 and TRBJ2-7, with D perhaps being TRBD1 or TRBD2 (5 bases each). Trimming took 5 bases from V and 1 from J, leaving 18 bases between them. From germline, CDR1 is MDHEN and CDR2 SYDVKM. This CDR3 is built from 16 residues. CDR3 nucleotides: TGTGCCAGCAGTGTAACCGGGACGAGAGCTTCCTACGAGCAGTACTTC. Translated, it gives CASSVTGTRASYEQYF.

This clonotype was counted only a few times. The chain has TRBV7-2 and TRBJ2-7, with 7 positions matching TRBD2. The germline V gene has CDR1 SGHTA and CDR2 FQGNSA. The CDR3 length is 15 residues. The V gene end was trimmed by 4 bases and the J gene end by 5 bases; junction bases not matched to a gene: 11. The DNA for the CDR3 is TGTGCCAGCAGCTCGCTGGGGGGGGTATATGACGAGCAGTACTTC. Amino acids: CASSSLGGVYDEQYF. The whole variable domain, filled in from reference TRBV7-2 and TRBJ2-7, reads GAGVSQSPSNKVTEKGKDVELRCDPISGHTALYWYRQSLGQGLEFLIYFQGNSAPDKSGLPSDRFSAERTGGSVSTLTIQRTQQEDSAVYLCASSSLGGVYDEQYFGPGTRLTVT.

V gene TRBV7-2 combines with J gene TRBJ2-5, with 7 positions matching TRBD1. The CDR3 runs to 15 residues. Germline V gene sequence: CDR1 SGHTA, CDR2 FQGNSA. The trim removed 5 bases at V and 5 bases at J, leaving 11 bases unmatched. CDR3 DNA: TGTGCCAGCAGCCCAGGGGACAGCCCGAGGGAGACCCAGTACTTC. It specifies CASSPGDSPRETQYF. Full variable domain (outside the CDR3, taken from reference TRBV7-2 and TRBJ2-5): GAGVSQSPSNKVTEKGKDVELRCDPISGHTALYWYRQSLGQGLEFLIYFQGNSAPDKSGLPSDRFSAERTGGSVSTLTIQRTQQEDSAVYLCASSPGDSPRETQYFGPGTRLLVL.

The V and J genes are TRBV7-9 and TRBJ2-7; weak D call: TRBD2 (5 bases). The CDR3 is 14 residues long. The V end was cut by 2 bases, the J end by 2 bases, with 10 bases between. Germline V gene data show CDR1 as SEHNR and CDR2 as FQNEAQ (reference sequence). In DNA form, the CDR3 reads TGTGCCAGCAGCTTATACGGGAACCCCTACGAGCAGTACTTC. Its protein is CASSLYGNPYEQYF.

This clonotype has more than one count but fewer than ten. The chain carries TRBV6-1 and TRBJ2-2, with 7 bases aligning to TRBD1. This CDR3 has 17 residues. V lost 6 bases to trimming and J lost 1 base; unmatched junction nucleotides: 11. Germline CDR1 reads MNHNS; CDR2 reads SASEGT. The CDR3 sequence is CASRHYGTARNTGELFF. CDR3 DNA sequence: TGTGCCAGCAGGCACTACGGGACAGCCCGGAACACCGGGGAGCTGTTTTTT.

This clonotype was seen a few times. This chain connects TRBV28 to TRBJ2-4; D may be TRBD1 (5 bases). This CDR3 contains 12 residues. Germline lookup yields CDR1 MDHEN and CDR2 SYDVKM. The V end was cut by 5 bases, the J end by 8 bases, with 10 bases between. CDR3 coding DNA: TGTGCCAGCAGTGGCAGGGAAGACATTCAGTACTTC. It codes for CASSGREDIQYF. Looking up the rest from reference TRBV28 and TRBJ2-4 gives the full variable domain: DVKVTQSSRYLVKRTGEKVFLECVQDMDHENMFWYRQDPGLGLRLIYFSYDVKMKEKGDIPEGYSVSREKKERFSLILESASTNQTSMYLCASSGREDIQYFGAGTRLSVL.

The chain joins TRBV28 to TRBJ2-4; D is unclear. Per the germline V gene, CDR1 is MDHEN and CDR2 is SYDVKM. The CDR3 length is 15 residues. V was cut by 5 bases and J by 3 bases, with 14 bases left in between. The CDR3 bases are TGTGCCAGCAGTCAGTGGGGAATGGGCAAAAACATTCAGTACTTC. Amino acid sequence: CASSQWGMGKNIQYF.

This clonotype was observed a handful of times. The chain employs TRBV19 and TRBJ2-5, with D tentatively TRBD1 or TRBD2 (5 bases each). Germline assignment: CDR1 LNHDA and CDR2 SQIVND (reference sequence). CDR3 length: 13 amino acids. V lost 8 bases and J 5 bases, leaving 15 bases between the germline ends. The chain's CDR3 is CASGGRGWETQYF. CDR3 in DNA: TGTGCCAGTGGGGGACGGGGCTGGGAGACCCAGTACTTC.

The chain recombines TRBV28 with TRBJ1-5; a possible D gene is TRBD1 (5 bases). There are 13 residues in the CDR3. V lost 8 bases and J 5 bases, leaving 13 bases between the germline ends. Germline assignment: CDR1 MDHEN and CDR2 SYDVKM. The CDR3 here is CASREGTHQPQHF. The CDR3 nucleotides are TGTGCCAGCCGAGAGGGGACTCATCAGCCCCAGCATTTT.

The DNA of the CDR3 is TGCGCCAGCAGCCAAGAAAAGGCAGGGGTGGGCACTGAAGCTTTCTTT. Its translation is CASSQEKAGVGTEAFF. This chain connects TRBV4-1 to TRBJ1-1, with TRBD1 as a possible D gene (6 bases). Trimming shortened V by 0 bases and J by 4 bases, and 15 bases separated the two germline ends. Looked up from germline, CDR1 is MGHRA and CDR2 is YSYEKL. This CDR3 is 16 amino acids long.

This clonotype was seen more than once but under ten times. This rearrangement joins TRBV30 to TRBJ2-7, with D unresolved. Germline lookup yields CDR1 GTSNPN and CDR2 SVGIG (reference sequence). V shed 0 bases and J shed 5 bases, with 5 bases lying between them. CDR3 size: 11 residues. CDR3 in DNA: TGTGCCTGGAGTGTACATGACGAGCAGTACTTC. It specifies CAWSVHDEQYF.

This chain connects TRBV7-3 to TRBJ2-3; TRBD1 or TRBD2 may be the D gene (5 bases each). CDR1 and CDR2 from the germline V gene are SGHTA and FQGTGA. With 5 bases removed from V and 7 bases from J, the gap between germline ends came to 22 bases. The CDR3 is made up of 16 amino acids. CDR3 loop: CASSLTLLGVGHTQYF. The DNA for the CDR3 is TGTGCCAGCAGCCTCACCCTACTAGGGGTCGGGCATACGCAGTATTTT. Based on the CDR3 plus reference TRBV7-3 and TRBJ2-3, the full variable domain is GAGVSQTPSNKVTEKGKYVELRCDPISGHTALYWYRQSLGQGPEFLIYFQGTGAADDSGLPNDRFFAVRPEGSVSTLKIQRTERGDSAVYLCASSLTLLGVGHTQYFGPGTRLTVL.

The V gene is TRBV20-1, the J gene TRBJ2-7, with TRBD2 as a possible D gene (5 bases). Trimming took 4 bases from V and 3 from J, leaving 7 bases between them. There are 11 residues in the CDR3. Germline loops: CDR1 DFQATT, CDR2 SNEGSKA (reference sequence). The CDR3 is CSAIEGYEQYF. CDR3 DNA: TGCAGTGCTATCGAGGGCTACGAGCAGTACTTC.

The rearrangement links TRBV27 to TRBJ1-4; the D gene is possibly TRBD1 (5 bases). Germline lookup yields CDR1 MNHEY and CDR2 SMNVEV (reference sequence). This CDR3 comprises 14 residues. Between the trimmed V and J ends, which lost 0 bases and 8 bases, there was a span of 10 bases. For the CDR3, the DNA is TGTGCCAGCAGTTTATCGATGGGGGGAGAAAAACTGTTTTTT. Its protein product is CASSLSMGGEKLFF.

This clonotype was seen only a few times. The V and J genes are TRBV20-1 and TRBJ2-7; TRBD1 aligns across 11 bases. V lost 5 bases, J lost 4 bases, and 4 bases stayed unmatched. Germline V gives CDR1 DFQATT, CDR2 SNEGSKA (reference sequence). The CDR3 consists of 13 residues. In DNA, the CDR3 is TGCAGTGCTGGACAGGGGGCTTCGTACGAGCAGTACTTC. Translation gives CSAGQGASYEQYF.